The 23 T cell receptor beta chains presented below share a single source sample, sequenced in a study of T-cell reconstitution after alpha-beta-depleted transplantation in children. It was with unique molecular identifiers that the TCRbeta library was prepared. TCRdb re-derived calls from the PCR reads in MiXCR, one entry per CDR3 protein. The sample lists some 520,000 distinct CDR3 sequences; approximately 32% were seen once. This specimen consisted of PBMCs from the stem cell graft donor, obtained from the stem cell graft. These receptor sequences come from a human donor who donated a stem cell graft to a child with aplastic anemia.

V gene TRBV7-8 combines with J gene TRBJ2-7; D gene unclear. Germline CDR1 reads SGHVS; CDR2 reads FQNEAQ. This CDR3 spans 15 amino acids. V shed 1 base and J shed 2 bases, with 12 bases lying between them. This CDR3 reads CASSLGSSLPYEQYF. The CDR3 bases are TGTGCCAGCAGCTTAGGTTCCAGTCTCCCCTACGAGCAGTACTTC.

The chain has TRBV21-1 and TRBJ2-1. TRBV21-1 is described as a pseudogene. This CDR3 contains 11 residues. The CDR3 loop reads CASSKAGKQFF. The CDR3 DNA reads TGTGCCAGCAGCAAAGCGGGGAAGCAGTTCTTC.

The chain recombines TRBV5-1 with TRBJ1-4; the match to TRBD1 covers 7 bases. V dropped 5 bases and J dropped 3; count of bases not matched to a gene: 4. Germline lookup yields CDR1 SGHRS and CDR2 YFSETQ. This CDR3 spans 14 amino acids. CDR3 bases: TGCGCCAGCAGTGTCCAGGGGGCTAATGAAAAACTGTTTTTT. It is translated as CASSVQGANEKLFF.

The chain has TRBV21-1 and TRBJ1-3; the DNA was not used to check the table's D call, TRBD1. TRBV21-1 is listed as a pseudogene. The CDR3 spans 15 residues. The CDR3 here is CASSKEGRPGNTIYF. The CDR3 DNA sequence: TGTGCCAGCAGCAAAGAAGGGCGTCCCGGAAACACCATATATTTT.

This clonotype was counted a single time. J is TRBJ1-6 and V is TRBV18; 10 nucleotides line up with TRBD1. This CDR3 has 15 amino acids. With 4 bases clipped from V and 5 bases from J, the junction kept 2 bases outside the gene matches. The germline gives CDR1 KGHSH, CDR2 LQKENI. The CDR3 region has the DNA TGTGCCAGCTCACTGGGACAGGGGAATAATTCACCCCTCCACTTT. It codes for CASSLGQGNNSPLHF. Supplemented by reference TRBV18 and TRBJ1-6, the full variable domain reads NAGVMQNPRHLVRRRGQEARLRCSPMKGHSHVYWYRQLPEEGLKFMVYLQKENIIDESGMPKERFSAEFPKEGPSILRIQQVVRGDSAAYFCASSLGQGNNSPLHFGNGTRLTVT.

The chain employs TRBV20-1 and TRBJ2-5, with D hard to call. The V gene's germline CDR1 is DFQATT and CDR2 SNEGSKA (reference sequence). Deletions cut 3 bases from V and 2 bases from J, with 7 bases between. CDR3 length equals 12 residues. The CDR3 DNA reads as TGCAGTGCTAGTGACTTTCAAGAGACCCAGTACTTC. Protein: CSASDFQETQYF.

The chain joins TRBV25-1 to TRBJ1-1, with D maybe TRBD1 (6 bases). Germline V gives CDR1 MGHDK, CDR2 SYGVNS. V gave up 2 bases and J gave up 6 bases, with 10 bases separating them. This CDR3 contains 13 residues. The chain's CDR3 is CASSEQGIPEAFF. The CDR3 DNA reads as TGTGCCAGCAGTGAACAGGGGATACCTGAAGCTTTCTTT.

This clonotype was seen more than once but under ten times. The chain joins TRBV12-3 or TRBV12-4 to TRBJ1-4, with 7 bases matching TRBD1. J lost 5 bases, V lost 8 bases, and 8 bases had no gene match. There are 14 residues in the CDR3. CDR3 residues: CASRRTGGNEKLFF. The CDR3 DNA reads TGTGCCAGCCGCAGGACAGGAGGGAATGAAAAACTGTTTTTT.

This chain joins TRBV6-2 or TRBV6-3 and TRBJ2-1; 8 bases match TRBD1. Germline values: CDR1 MNHEY, CDR2 SVGEGT. J gave up 9 bases and V 3 bases, and 4 bases lay outside the gene matches. CDR3 length: 13 residues. CDR3 nucleotide sequence: TGTGCCAGCAGTTATGGCAGGGGGCTTGAGCAGTTCTTC. This encodes CASSYGRGLEQFF.

The rearrangement links TRBV6-2 or TRBV6-3 to TRBJ1-1; tentative D call: TRBD1 (5 bases). The V end was cut by 2 bases, the J end by 3 bases, with 13 bases between. This CDR3 region has 15 residues. The germline V gene has CDR1 MNHEY and CDR2 SVGEGT. The CDR3 sequence: CASSYGTARHTEAFF. DNA of the CDR3: TGTGCCAGCAGTTACGGGACGGCGAGGCACACTGAAGCTTTCTTT.

The rearrangement links TRBV7-2 to TRBJ2-5; D possibly uses TRBD1 or TRBD2 (5 bases each). From germline, CDR1 is SGHTA and CDR2 FQGNSA. The V gene lost 7 bases and the J gene lost 5 bases, with 17 bases spanning the gap. The CDR3 sequence is 14 residues long. The CDR3 nucleotides are TGTGCCAGCATCTTGGGACCGACACAGGAGACCCAGTACTTC. Residues: CASILGPTQETQYF.

The CDR3 region is CASRPGGGWPQHF. CDR3 nucleotide sequence: TGTGCCAGCAGACCAGGGGGGGGGTGGCCCCAGCATTTT. This rearrangement joins TRBV27 to TRBJ1-5; 7 positions match TRBD1. The V gene's germline CDR1 is MNHEY and CDR2 SMNVEV (reference sequence). V gave up 6 bases and J gave up 9 bases; unmatched junction bases: 8. The CDR3 has 13 amino acids.

This clonotype was seen a few times. This chain joins TRBV29-1 and TRBJ1-1; no clear D. CDR1 SQVTM and CDR2 ANQGSEA come from the germline V gene. The CDR3 consists of 12 residues. Trimming shortened V by 4 bases and J by 7 bases, and 13 bases separated the two germline ends. DNA of the CDR3: TGCAGCGTTGCCCAAGCGGGAGGTGAAGCTTTCTTT. It translates to CSVAQAGGEAFF. The full variable domain, with the rest looked up from reference TRBV29-1 and TRBJ1-1, is SAVISQKPSRDICQRGTSLTIQCQVDSQVTMMFWYRQQPGQSLTLIATANQGSEATYESGFVIDKFPISRPNLTFSTLTVSNMSPEDSSIYLCSVAQAGGEAFFGQGTRLTVV.

The V gene is TRBV6-1, the J gene TRBJ1-1; the match to TRBD1 covers 7 bases. After removal of 6 bases from V and 6 bases from J, the junction contained 7 bases not matched to a gene. Germline V gene data show CDR1 as MNHNS and CDR2 as SASEGT. CDR3 length equals 13 residues. The CDR3 nucleotides are TGTGCCAGCAGGACAGGGAGGAGCGCTGAAGCTTTCTTT. Amino acid sequence: CASRTGRSAEAFF.

There are a few counts of this clonotype. This chain uses TRBV5-6 with TRBJ2-7; 15 positions agree with TRBD2. Germline CDR1 SGHDT, CDR2 YYEEEE. J was trimmed by 5 bases and V by 1 base; bases with no gene match: 7. The CDR3 length is 17 residues. CDR3 DNA: TGTGCCAGCAGCTTGCTTGGGACTAGCGGGAGGAGGAACGAGCAGTACTTC. Its translation: CASSLLGTSGRRNEQYF.

The chain couples TRBV7-2 to TRBJ1-2, with D unclear. Per germline, CDR1 SGHTA and CDR2 FQGNSA. The CDR3 runs to 15 residues. Trimming stripped 1 base from V and 1 base from J, with 10 bases between. Written as DNA, the CDR3 is TGTGCCAGCAGCTTAGGAGCCCCGAATAACTATGGCTACACCTTC. It specifies CASSLGAPNNYGYTF.

This chain uses TRBV29-1 with TRBJ2-2, with 8 bases that match TRBD2. Germline values: CDR1 SQVTM, CDR2 ANQGSEA. Trimming removed 4 bases from V and 6 bases from J; junction bases left unmatched: 7. There are 14 residues in the CDR3. CDR3 nucleotide sequence: TGCAGCGTTGTTCACAGCGGGAGACCCGGGGAGCTGTTTTTT. Translated, it gives CSVVHSGRPGELFF.

Only a few counts were recorded for this clonotype. CDR3 region: CASSHRGTDTQYF. CDR3 coding DNA: TGTGCCAGCAGCCACAGGGGCACAGATACGCAGTATTTT. The rearrangement links TRBV12-3 or TRBV12-4 to TRBJ2-3, with D possibly being TRBD1 (6 bases). The ends were cut back, 6 bases at V and 1 base at J, with 8 bases in the middle. The CDR3 is 13 residues long.

This clonotype has only a few counts. J is TRBJ2-1 and V is TRBV20-1; D gene unclear. There are 16 residues in the CDR3. V was shortened by 2 bases and J by 4 bases, with 18 bases between the two germline ends. In germline, CDR1 is DFQATT, CDR2 SNEGSKA (reference sequence). CDR3 protein: CSARTSGLLGYNEQFF. In DNA, the CDR3 is TGCAGTGCTAGAACGTCCGGTTTGCTAGGGTACAATGAGCAGTTCTTC.

Only a few counts were recorded for this clonotype. The chain has TRBV20-1 and TRBJ2-3, with 8 bases that match TRBD2. The CDR3 spans 14 residues. Germline V gene sequence: CDR1 DFQATT, CDR2 SNEGSKA (reference sequence). The V and J ends lost 2 bases and 5 bases, in that order; junction bases with no gene match: 6. This CDR3 is CSARRAGAGDTQYF. The CDR3 bases are TGCAGTGCTAGAAGAGCGGGAGCAGGAGATACGCAGTATTTT.

The rearrangement uses TRBV3-1 and TRBJ2-1, with D perhaps TRBD2 (6 bases). This CDR3 has 17 residues. V was trimmed by 0 bases and J by 3 bases, leaving 15 bases between them. Germline CDR1 LGHDT, CDR2 YNNKEL (reference sequence). DNA for the CDR3: TGTGCCAGCAGCCAAGATCGTTTTACGGGAGTCTACAATGAGCAGTTCTTC. Protein product: CASSQDRFTGVYNEQFF.

The gene calls are TRBV20-1 and TRBJ2-5; 12 bases match TRBD2. V trimming: 5 bases; J trimming: 0 bases; junction bases outside the gene matches: 10. Germline lookup yields CDR1 DFQATT and CDR2 SNEGSKA (reference sequence). This CDR3 region has 17 residues. The CDR3 coding sequence is TGCAGTGCTTACGGACGCCGGACTAGCGGGAACCAAGAGACCCAGTACTTC. The encoded protein is CSAYGRRTSGNQETQYF.

The chain couples TRBV11-2 to TRBJ2-3; 12 bases line up with TRBD2. Losses at the gene ends were 5 bases for V and 1 base for J; bases not matched to a gene: 19. CDR1 SGHAT and CDR2 FQNNGV come from the germline V gene. The CDR3 length is 21 residues. This chain's CDR3 is CASSPRTSGKPRLGGTDTQYF. The CDR3 nucleotides are TGTGCCAGCAGCCCTAGGACTAGCGGGAAGCCGCGCCTAGGCGGCACAGATACGCAGTATTTT. The full variable domain, with the rest looked up from reference TRBV11-2 and TRBJ2-3, is EAGVAQSPRYKIIEKRQSVAFWCNPISGHATLYWYQQILGQGPKLLIQFQNNGVVDDSQLPKDRFSAERLKGVDSTLKIQPAKLEDSAVYLCASSPRTSGKPRLGGTDTQYFGPGTRLTVL.